A single sample gave rise to the 20 T cell receptor beta chains below, sequenced in a study of blood T cell repertoires in COVID-19. The assay was immunoSEQ multiplex PCR, and TCRdb's table has in-frame clones only and misses some. The sample yields approximately 330,000 clones, 87% seen once. Input material: peripheral blood. The receptors were sampled from a young man with COVID-19, enrolled during active disease.

The rearrangement joins TRBV6-2 or TRBV6-3 to TRBJ2-6, with TRBD1 matching 7 bases. This CDR3 has 16 residues. The trim removed 2 bases at V and 2 bases at J, leaving 3 bases unmatched. Germline loops: CDR1 MNHEY, CDR2 SVGEGT. In DNA, the CDR3 is TGTGCCAGCAGTTACCGACAGGGTGCTGGGGCCAACGTCCTGACTTTC. Translation gives CASSYRQGAGANVLTF.

The rearrangement uses TRBV11-2 and TRBJ2-7, with D perhaps TRBD2 (5 bases). The CDR3 runs 14 residues. The ends were cut back, 4 bases at V and 2 bases at J, with 12 bases in the middle. Looked up from germline, CDR1 is SGHAT and CDR2 is FQNNGV. The CDR3 DNA sequence: TGTGCCAGCAGCTCCCGGACTTCCACCTACGAGCAGTACTTC. Its protein is CASSSRTSTYEQYF.

The chain combines TRBV7-2 with TRBJ2-1, with 9 bases that match TRBD1. The CDR3 totals 14 residues. The V gene's germline CDR1 is SGHTA and CDR2 FQGNSA. J was trimmed by 8 bases and V by 5 bases; bases with no gene match: 7. The CDR3 loop is CASSTRTGDDEQFF. The DNA of the CDR3 is TGTGCCAGCAGCACACGGACAGGGGATGATGAGCAGTTCTTC.

This chain uses TRBV27 with TRBJ1-1; 10 bases align to TRBD1. There are 16 residues in the CDR3. The V gene's germline CDR1 is MNHEY and CDR2 SMNVEV (reference sequence). V gave up 8 bases and J gave up 4 bases; unmatched junction bases: 13. CDR3 bases: TGTGCCAGCTCCCCCGGGACAGGGGAAGGAAGCACTGAAGCTTTCTTT. Amino acids: CASSPGTGEGSTEAFF.

V is TRBV7-9 and J is TRBJ1-1; D uncertain. This CDR3 is built from 15 residues. Germline V gene sequence: CDR1 SEHNR, CDR2 FQNEAQ (reference sequence). Trimming stripped 5 bases from V and 6 bases from J, with 19 bases between. This chain's CDR3 is CASSPSSGRIPEAFF. In DNA form, the CDR3 reads TGTGCCAGCAGCCCTTCTTCGGGTAGGATCCCTGAAGCTTTCTTT.

Only a few counts were recorded for this clone. The chain employs TRBV7-9 and TRBJ1-1; D is uncertain. This CDR3 has 13 residues. Trimming removed 2 bases from V and 5 bases from J, with 9 bases in between. Germline V gives CDR1 SEHNR, CDR2 FQNEAQ (reference sequence). The CDR3 spells CASSLSRVTEAFF. For the CDR3, the DNA is TGTGCCAGCAGCTTATCGCGTGTGACTGAAGCTTTCTTT.

V usage is TRBV11-3 and J usage is TRBJ2-1; perhaps TRBD1 as D (5 bases). This CDR3 spans 17 amino acids. Germline lookup yields CDR1 SGHNT and CDR2 YENEEA. V gave up 1 base and J gave up 1 base, with 14 bases separating them. DNA for the CDR3: TGTGCCAGCAGCTTAGGGGTAGGGGCCGTTTCCTACAATGAGCAGTTCTTC. Translated, it gives CASSLGVGAVSYNEQFF.

The chain has TRBV7-3 and TRBJ2-1, with D possibly TRBD1 on 6 matching bases. The V gene's germline CDR1 is SGHTA and CDR2 FQGTGA. The CDR3 is made up of 15 amino acids. V lost 5 bases and J lost 4, with 15 bases in between. DNA of the CDR3: TGTGCCAGCAGCGTTACCCGGGACATGTACAATGAGCAGTTCTTC. Residues: CASSVTRDMYNEQFF.

This chain joins TRBV5-6 and TRBJ2-3; 9 nucleotides match TRBD1. Unmatched junction bases numbered 5, after V lost 5 bases and J lost 4 bases. Germline-derived CDR1 and CDR2 are SGHDT and YYEEEE. The CDR3 runs to 14 residues. Here the CDR3 reads CASSRTGDSDTQYF. DNA for the CDR3: TGTGCCAGCAGTCGGACAGGGGATTCAGATACGCAGTATTTT.

This clone has a single count. The V and J genes are TRBV7-8 and TRBJ2-1, with D possibly matching TRBD1 (5 bases). Germline V gene lookup returns CDR1 SGHVS and CDR2 FQNEAQ. This CDR3 region has 15 residues. Trimming removed 2 bases at V and 0 bases at J, with 8 bases between. CDR3: CASSLQGLSYNEQFF. The CDR3 DNA sequence: TGTGCCAGCAGCTTACAGGGCCTCTCCTACAATGAGCAGTTCTTC.

CDR3 DNA sequence: TGTGCCAGCACCCTAGACTGGAGCTCTGGAAACACCATATATTTT. Translating gives CASTLDWSSGNTIYF. V gene TRBV6-5 combines with J gene TRBJ1-3; no clear D. This CDR3 comprises 15 residues. Germline values: CDR1 MNHEY, CDR2 SVGAGI. V was shortened by 7 bases and J by 0 bases, with 13 bases between the two germline ends.

The chain joins TRBV5-1 to TRBJ2-3, with a weak D call TRBD2 (5 bases). Germline V lookup: CDR1 SGHRS, CDR2 YFSETQ. The CDR3 is made up of 15 amino acids. Trimming cost V 0 bases and J 3 bases, with 11 bases left between them. The CDR3 bases are TGCGCCAGCAGCTTGGAGGGAGAGAATACAGATACGCAGTATTTT. Translated, it gives CASSLEGENTDTQYF.

This rearrangement joins TRBV19 to TRBJ1-2; D remains ambiguous. This CDR3 comprises 14 residues. V lost 8 bases and J lost 7, with 20 bases in between. The germline CDR1 and CDR2 sequences are LNHDA and SQIVND (reference sequence). CDR3 region: CASEEVGESGGYTF. In DNA, the CDR3 is TGTGCCAGTGAGGAGGTAGGAGAATCGGGTGGCTACACCTTC.

The V and J genes are TRBV5-1 and TRBJ2-3; a weak D match, TRBD2 (6 bases). Trimming took off 2 bases at V and 5 bases at J, with 15 bases between the two ends. Germline V lookup: CDR1 SGHRS, CDR2 YFSETQ. The CDR3 runs 15 residues. This CDR3 is CASSFMGGGLDTQYF. The CDR3 DNA follows: TGCGCCAGCAGCTTTATGGGGGGAGGATTAGATACGCAGTATTTT.

The sample holds many counts of this clone. The chain joins TRBV25-1 to TRBJ1-1; D is ambiguous. Germline loops: CDR1 MGHDK, CDR2 SYGVNS. Trimming removed 2 bases at V and 4 bases at J, with 5 bases between. This CDR3 comprises 12 residues. The CDR3 is CASSEGLTEAFF. The CDR3 bases are TGTGCCAGCAGTGAAGGACTCACTGAAGCTTTCTTT.

The V call is TRBV3-1 (or the pseudogene TRBV3-2), the J call TRBJ2-2, with D possibly TRBD2 on 5 matching bases. V lost 2 bases to trimming and J lost 5 bases, with 21 bases between them. This CDR3 comprises 18 residues. Germline V lookup: CDR1 LGHDT, CDR2 YNNKEL (reference sequence). The CDR3 nucleotides read TGTGCCAGCAGCCAACTGACGAATAGACAACGGGGTACCGGGGAGCTGTTTTTT. It is translated as CASSQLTNRQRGTGELFF.

V gene TRBV7-2 combines with J gene TRBJ1-1, with a weak D call TRBD1 (6 bases). Germline V gives CDR1 SGHTA, CDR2 FQGNSA. The ends were cut back, 4 bases at V and 1 base at J, with 10 bases in the middle. The CDR3 runs to 14 residues. CDR3 nucleotide sequence: TGTGCCAGCAGCTCGAGGGGGGGGAACACTGAAGCTTTCTTT. The encoded protein is CASSSRGGNTEAFF.

The chain uses TRBV7-9 and TRBJ2-1; D is possibly TRBD1 (5 bases). Germline lookup yields CDR1 SEHNR and CDR2 FQNEAQ (reference sequence). The CDR3 loop spans 13 amino acids. V lost 1 base and J lost 9, with 10 bases in between. CDR3 sequence reads: CASSLGPGPEQFF. As DNA, the CDR3 is TGTGCCAGCAGCTTAGGCCCAGGGCCTGAGCAGTTCTTC. Drawing the rest from reference TRBV7-9 and TRBJ2-1, the complete variable domain is DTGVSQNPRHKITKRGQNVTFRCDPISEHNRLYWYRQTLGQGPEFLTYFQNEAQLEKSRLLSDRFSAERPKGSFSTLEIQRTEQGDSAMYLCASSLGPGPEQFFGPGTRLTVL.

This clone was seen more than once but under ten times. The genes are TRBV2 and TRBJ1-6; maybe TRBD1 (5 bases). The CDR3 runs to 15 residues. Germline V gives CDR1 SNHLY, CDR2 FYNNEI. Trimming pared 7 bases from V and 5 bases from J, leaving 15 bases between. This CDR3 is CASMRDGSDNSPLHF. Written as DNA, the CDR3 is TGTGCCAGCATGCGGGACGGGTCGGATAATTCACCCCTCCACTTT.

The V gene is TRBV4-2, the J gene TRBJ2-7; TRBD1 matches 9 bases. This CDR3 region has 15 residues. CDR1 LGHNA and CDR2 YNFKEQ come from the germline V gene. J lost 1 base, V lost 0 bases, and 1 base had no gene match. The CDR3 reads CASSQEGTGSYEQYF. DNA of the CDR3: TGTGCCAGCAGCCAAGAAGGGACAGGGTCCTACGAGCAGTACTTC.